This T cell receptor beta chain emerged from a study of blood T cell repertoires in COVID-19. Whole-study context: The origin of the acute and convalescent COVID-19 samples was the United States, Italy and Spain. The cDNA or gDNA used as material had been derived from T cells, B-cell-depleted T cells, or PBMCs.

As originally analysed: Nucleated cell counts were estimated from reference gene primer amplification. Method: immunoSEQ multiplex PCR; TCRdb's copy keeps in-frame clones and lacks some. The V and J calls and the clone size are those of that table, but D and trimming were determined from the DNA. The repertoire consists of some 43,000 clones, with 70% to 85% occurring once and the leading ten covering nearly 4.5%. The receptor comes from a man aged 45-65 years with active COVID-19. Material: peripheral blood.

The CDR3, as DNA: TGTGCCAGCAGGGGTAGGGGGGGCCCGTGGCAAGAGACCCAGTACTTC. Translation: CASRGRGGPWQETQYF. The V call is TRBV11-2, the J call TRBJ2-5; the D gene is possibly TRBD2 (7 bases). Germline CDR1 reads SGHAT; CDR2 reads FQNNGV. The germline V and J ends were trimmed by 6 bases and 2 bases, with 19 bases remaining between them. There are 16 residues in the CDR3.